The 23 T cell receptor beta chains given below trace back to one sample, sequenced in a study of blood T cell repertoires in COVID-19. Profiled with immunoSEQ multiplex PCR; TCRdb holds only in-frame clones, not every one. The sample shows about half a million clones, roughly 87% of them seen only once. Sequencing used peripheral blood. Source of these receptors: a man younger than 35 with COVID-19, enrolled during active disease.

J is TRBJ2-2 and V is TRBV29-1; 13 bases fit TRBD2. V trimming: 6 bases; J trimming: 3 bases; junction bases outside the gene matches: 7. The germline gives CDR1 SQVTM, CDR2 ANQGSEA. The CDR3 consists of 16 residues. CDR3 loop: CSVKLAGGFDTGELFF. The DNA of the CDR3 is TGCAGCGTAAAACTAGCGGGGGGGTTCGACACCGGGGAGCTGTTTTTT.

This clone has more than one count but fewer than ten. The junction does not match germline at one end; this may be a read error. This chain connects TRBV7-7 to TRBJ2-7, with 13 bases identical to TRBD2. Germline V gene data show CDR1 as SSHAT and CDR2 as FNYEAQ (reference sequence). This CDR3 is 19 amino acids long. The CDR3 spells CASSLFRASGLAGAHEQYF. CDR3 coding DNA: TGTGCTAGCAGCCTTTTTAGGGCGTCAGGACTAGCGGGAGCCCACGAGCAGTACTTC.

The chain combines TRBV7-8 with TRBJ1-2; D gene unclear. Deletions cut 6 bases from V and 4 bases from J, with 18 bases between. The CDR3 totals 15 residues. Germline V gene lookup returns CDR1 SGHVS and CDR2 FQNEAQ. DNA of the CDR3: TGTGCCAGCAGGTGGGAGGCCACTATAGGCTATGGCTACACCTTC. It translates to CASRWEATIGYGYTF.

CDR3 nucleotides: TGTGCCAGCAGCGGGGGGGAAAGTAGCAATCAGCCCCAGCATTTT. Protein: CASSGGESSNQPQHF. The chain carries TRBV9 and TRBJ1-5; weak D call: TRBD1 (5 bases). Germline CDR1 reads SGDLS; CDR2 reads YYNGEE. The CDR3 is 15 amino acids. Trimming took off 3 bases at V and 0 bases at J, with 10 bases between the two ends.

With respect to this clone: This CDR3 is also generated by other DNA sequences in the sample. This sequence joins TRBV3-1 (or the pseudogene TRBV3-2) and TRBJ1-1; D is perhaps TRBD1 (5 bases). The CDR3 length is 13 residues. Trimming cost V 4 bases and J 1 base, with 7 bases left between them. In germline, CDR1 is LGHDT, CDR2 YNNKEL (reference sequence). CDR3 nucleotide sequence: TGTGCCAGCAGCCTAACAGGGAACACTGAAGCTTTCTTT. It encodes CASSLTGNTEAFF.

This rearrangement joins TRBV15 to TRBJ2-7; 8 positions match TRBD2. This CDR3 spans 15 amino acids. Germline V gene sequence: CDR1 LNHNV, CDR2 YYDKDF (reference sequence). With V trimmed by 5 bases and J by 2 bases, 8 bases remained unmatched. The CDR3 bases are TGTGCCACCAGCCCCACACGTAGCGGGACCTACGAGCAGTACTTC. Its translation: CATSPTRSGTYEQYF.

This chain connects TRBV2 to TRBJ2-2, with 12 bases fitting TRBD2. The ends lost 5 bases at V and 4 bases at J; junction bases unmatched: 5. The germline V gene encodes CDR1 SNHLY and CDR2 FYNNEI. The CDR3 spans 16 residues. The CDR3 coding sequence is TGTGCCAGCAGTCGGACTAGCGGGGTTAGCACCGGGGAGCTGTTTTTT. Translating it yields CASSRTSGVSTGELFF.

This chain connects TRBV2 to TRBJ2-1; possibly TRBD2 for D (5 bases). Germline lookup yields CDR1 SNHLY and CDR2 FYNNEI. Trimming cost V 2 bases and J 8 bases, with 10 bases left between them. This CDR3 has 13 residues. The CDR3 nucleotides are TGTGCCAGCAGTGAAATGCTAGCTCATGAGCAGTTCTTC. It translates to CASSEMLAHEQFF.

The table lists this clone with a count of one. The CDR3 is CASSQRTVEAFF. The CDR3 nucleotides read TGTGCCAGCAGCCAAAGGACAGTCGAAGCTTTCTTT. The chain employs TRBV7-9 and TRBJ1-1, with D possibly being TRBD1 (6 bases). Germline V CDR1 and CDR2: SEHNR, FQNEAQ (reference sequence). CDR3 size: 12 residues. Trimming took 5 bases from V and 8 from J, leaving 12 bases between them.

The chain uses TRBV11-3 and TRBJ2-1; 9 bases match TRBD1. Germline lookup yields CDR1 SGHNT and CDR2 YENEEA. The CDR3 is 15 residues long. J was trimmed by 7 bases and V by 3 bases; bases with no gene match: 7. CDR3 protein: CASSFRDRVFNEQFF. The CDR3 DNA reads as TGTGCCAGCAGCTTTAGGGACAGGGTATTTAATGAGCAGTTCTTC.

CDR3 bases: TGTGCCAGCAGCTTGGAAGGGGGCGGTCAGCCCCAGCATTTT. This encodes CASSLEGGGQPQHF. This chain uses TRBV19 with TRBJ1-5; 7 nucleotides line up with TRBD1. CDR3 size: 14 residues. The germline gives CDR1 LNHDA, CDR2 SQIVND (reference sequence). The V and J ends lost 9 bases and 6 bases, in that order; junction bases with no gene match: 11. Using reference TRBV19 and TRBJ1-5 for the parts outside the CDR3, the full variable domain is DGGITQSPKYLFRKEGQNVTLSCEQNLNHDAMYWYRQDPGQGLRLIYYSQIVNDFQKGDIAEGYSVSREKKESFPLTVTSAQKNPTAFYLCASSLEGGGQPQHFGDGTRLSIL.

The chain combines TRBV2 with TRBJ2-2; D possibly corresponds to TRBD2 (6 bases). This CDR3 comprises 15 residues. V was cut by 8 bases and J by 2 bases, with 15 bases left in between. Germline assignment: CDR1 SNHLY and CDR2 FYNNEI. CDR3 nucleotides: TGTGCCAGCGCCTCGCGGGACCAAAACACCGGGGAGCTGTTTTTT. Amino acids: CASASRDQNTGELFF.

V and J are TRBV6-5 and TRBJ2-7, with 7 bases aligning to TRBD1. This CDR3 spans 13 amino acids. The V gene's germline CDR1 is MNHEY and CDR2 SVGAGI. Trimming at V came to 10 bases and at J to 6 bases, leaving 12 bases not matched to a gene. The DNA for the CDR3 is TGTGCCAACTCCCGGGACAGACTGTCCGAGCAGTACTTC. The encoded protein is CANSRDRLSEQYF.

This chain links TRBV19 with TRBJ2-7; 10 bases map to TRBD2. This CDR3 has 13 residues. CDR1 and CDR2 from the germline V gene are LNHDA and SQIVND (reference sequence). The trim removed 5 bases at V and 7 bases at J, leaving 5 bases unmatched. CDR3 in amino acids: CASSLGLAFEQYF. CDR3 coding DNA: TGTGCCAGTAGTTTGGGACTAGCGTTTGAGCAGTACTTC.

This clone was detected only once. The chain couples TRBV6-6 to TRBJ1-1; the D gene is possibly TRBD1 (6 bases). V was cut by 2 bases and J by 1 base, with 11 bases left in between. The V gene's germline CDR1 is MNHNY and CDR2 SVGAGI (reference sequence). The CDR3 is 15 amino acids. This CDR3 is CASSYPGTPNTEAFF. The CDR3 DNA sequence: TGTGCCAGCAGTTACCCCGGGACACCGAACACTGAAGCTTTCTTT.

The rearrangement uses TRBV11-3 and TRBJ1-1, with no clear D. This CDR3 comprises 13 residues. The V gene lost 3 bases and the J gene lost 1 base, with 6 bases spanning the gap. Looked up from germline, CDR1 is SGHNT and CDR2 is YENEEA. This chain's CDR3 is CASSFGENTEAFF. Here the CDR3 DNA reads TGTGCCAGCAGCTTCGGGGAGAACACTGAAGCTTTCTTT.

This clone has just one count. This chain connects TRBV30 to TRBJ2-7; tentatively, D is TRBD1 (6 bases). Per germline, CDR1 GTSNPN and CDR2 SVGIG (reference sequence). This CDR3 is built from 13 residues. Trimming shortened V by 8 bases and J by 3 bases, and 17 bases separated the two germline ends. CDR3 loop: CAGRQVLGYEQYF. For the CDR3, the DNA is TGTGCCGGGCGACAGGTTTTGGGCTACGAGCAGTACTTC.

This chain uses TRBV9 with TRBJ2-3, with TRBD2 matching over 10 bases. The CDR3 totals 15 residues. Per germline, CDR1 SGDLS and CDR2 YYNGEE. V gave up 2 bases and J gave up 4 bases; unmatched junction bases: 4. CDR3 region: CASSVSGRAPDTQYF. The CDR3 coding sequence is TGTGCCAGCAGCGTGAGCGGGAGGGCCCCAGATACGCAGTATTTT.

CDR3: CASSSTTGSPYF. CDR3 coding DNA: TGTGCCAGCAGCTCGACTACCGGGTCTCCTTACTTC. The chain combines TRBV7-9 with TRBJ2-5, with D tentatively TRBD2 (5 bases). Germline V lookup: CDR1 SEHNR, CDR2 FQNEAQ (reference sequence). Trimming left V 4 bases short and J 14 bases short, with 17 bases between. The length of the CDR3 is 12 residues.

CDR3 nucleotide sequence: TGTGCCAGCAGCTCAGAGACGGGACATCTAGAGACCCAGTACTTC. Residues: CASSSETGHLETQYF. The chain carries TRBV11-2 and TRBJ2-5; a weak D match, TRBD1 (6 bases). CDR3 length: 15 amino acids. Germline V gives CDR1 SGHAT, CDR2 FQNNGV. V lost 4 bases and J 4 bases, leaving 16 bases between the germline ends. Looking up the rest from reference TRBV11-2 and TRBJ2-5 gives the full variable domain: EAGVAQSPRYKIIEKRQSVAFWCNPISGHATLYWYQQILGQGPKLLIQFQNNGVVDDSQLPKDRFSAERLKGVDSTLKIQPAKLEDSAVYLCASSSETGHLETQYFGPGTRLLVL.

V usage is TRBV2 and J usage is TRBJ2-3; 8 nucleotides agree with TRBD2. After removal of 8 bases from V and 3 bases from J, the junction contained 4 bases not matched to a gene. This CDR3 has 13 residues. Germline CDR1 SNHLY, CDR2 FYNNEI. DNA of the CDR3: TGTGCCAGCGCGACTAGCGAAACAGATACGCAGTATTTT. Translated: CASATSETDTQYF.

The chain is built from TRBV11-2 and TRBJ1-3; possibly TRBD1 for D (6 bases). Germline-derived CDR1 and CDR2 are SGHAT and FQNNGV. Trimming took 1 base from V and 2 from J, leaving 15 bases between them. CDR3 length equals 17 residues. CDR3 in DNA: TGTGCCAGCAGCTTAGCCCCACGGGGGGGCCCTGGAAACACCATATATTTT. Translating it yields CASSLAPRGGPGNTIYF.

V usage is TRBV29-1 and J usage is TRBJ1-2; 9 nucleotides agree with TRBD1. From germline, CDR1 is SQVTM and CDR2 ANQGSEA. V was pared by 5 bases and J by 4 bases, with 5 bases of the junction left unmatched. The CDR3 runs to 13 residues. The chain's CDR3 is CSVSTGGFYGYTF. In nucleotides, the CDR3 is TGCAGCGTTAGCACAGGGGGCTTCTATGGCTACACCTTC.